This T cell receptor beta chain was retrieved from a study of cytotoxic CD8 clonotypes in ibrutinib-treated CLL (TCRdb year 2021). Regarding the research as a whole: In this cohort, 15 patients were treatment-naive and 11 to 12 were relapsed/refractory, while 17 to 18 had unmutated IGHV. Partial responses were observed in about 24 patients and complete responses in 2; after a median follow-up of 68 months, remission was maintained in 14 patients and progression was observed in some twelve. Samples at response were collected after a median of roughly twelve months of treatment, with a range of roughly 6 to 36 months. On average, each sample had a few hundred thousand productive templates and roughly 95,000 productive rearrangements. Of the 90 or so participants in the trial, 25 to 30 had longitudinal samples available. Cryopreserved peripheral blood mononuclear cells were collected at three points: before therapy, at response, and at either sustained remission or disease progression. All remission and progressive disease samples were collected while patients were still receiving ibrutinib.

The CDR3 numbers 15 residues from cysteine through phenylalanine. Only the CDR3 portion is preserved as DNA: 45 bases, with reading frame beginning at the first base. Compared with germline, V lacks 4 bases and J lacks 4 bases; bases without a gene match: 9. The germline V gene encodes CDR1 SNHLY and CDR2 FYNNEI. The investigation overall reported the following: Public clonotypes were rare and either shrank or stayed stable during treatment, and the rise in clonality at ibrutinib response reflected expansion of private clonotypes. An increase in clonality was observed at ibrutinib response, with clonality remaining stable during sustained remission and falling back toward baseline at progression. Baseline clonality was found to be higher than that of age-matched healthy donors and was strongly correlated with circulating CD8+ T-cell counts. Sampling times were not matched between patients in sustained remission and patients whose disease was progressing, and lymph node repertoires were not examined.

A word on this clone: Its antigen specificity is not known. Within one base of it there is no much larger clone, and no base qualities were kept.

Each clonotype received, on average, around 9.6x coverage in deep resolution sequencing performed on a MiSeq, where the target depth lay between 1 in 1 million and 1 in 200,000 T cells. TCR beta libraries were generated with the immunoSEQ hsTCRB Kit. In the authors' own workflow: Data were analyzed with ImmunoSEQ Data Assistant and ImmunoSEQ Analyzer, with V, D and J genes assigned per IMGT definitions. Clonality, with values ranging from 0 to 1, was calculated as one minus the normalized Shannon entropy of productive rearrangement frequencies. Public clonotype analysis was restricted to overrepresented clonotypes comprising at least 0.05% of each patient's repertoire. Repertoires from approximately 13 age-matched healthy donors in immuneACCESS were used as clonality controls. TCRdb took over this immuneACCESS table, retaining in-frame rearrangements with V and J assigned. Such tables are incomplete; in checked studies, under half of the missing clones stem from an unresolved V gene, and the remainder is unexplained. The DNA gave D and trimming, while V, J and clone size come from that table. This sample has 250,000 or so clones in its table, and roughly 70% of those were observed once. The ten largest clones represent 15% to 17% of the sample.

The time point tag for this specimen amounts to: around 2 years on ibrutinib. For TCR beta library preparation, approximately 2.2 micrograms of genomic DNA were isolated from cryopreserved PBMCs. Longitudinal blood samples from CLL patients on ibrutinib monotherapy were analyzed using high-throughput TCR beta sequencing. The patients were enrolled in a single-center, open-label phase 2 trial of ibrutinib monotherapy. This receptor was taken from a human donor with chronic lymphocytic leukemia. The sample in question was PBMCs, obtained after 24 months of ibrutinib treatment. This sequence uses TRBV2 and TRBJ2-5; 7 bases in the middle match TRBD1. The nucleotide sequence reads as follows: TGTGCCAGCAGTGGTCGGGACAGTCTACGAGAGACCCAGTACTTC. This sequence encodes CASSGRDSLRETQYF.